A selection of T cell receptor beta chains follows, all from one sample in a study of T cell repertoires in aging, cancer and after chemotherapy. Using its own MiXCR run on the multiplex PCR reads, TCRdb lists one record per CDR3 protein. The sample carries about 2,200 distinct CDR3 sequences, roughly 25% recorded once. Sequenced sample: blood. The receptors originated from a human donor with a solid tumor. CDR3s include the opening cysteine and the closing phenylalanine or tryptophan. D genes are given only for firm matches. Size tells how often a clone was seen (once, few, many) or the class of an expanded clone, and some rows leave it out.

len: 16
j_gene: TRBJ2-7
abundance: .
d_gene: TRBD2
v_gene: TRBV5-1
CDR3nt: TGCGCCAGCAGCTTGGCCGCGGGAGGGCCTAGGTACGAGCAGTACTTC
CDR3aa: CASSLAAGGPRYEQYF

len: 16
j_gene: TRBJ2-3
abundance: large
d_gene: TRBD1
v_gene: TRBV5-6
CDR3nt: TGTGCCAGCAGCTTGGAGGACAGGGGGCCCGGAGATACGCAGTATTTT
CDR3aa: CASSLEDRGPGDTQYF

len: 14
j_gene: TRBJ2-7
abundance: large
d_gene: .
v_gene: TRBV19
CDR3nt: TGTGCCAGTAGTATTACCGGATTGGCCTACGAGCAGTACTTC
CDR3aa: CASSITGLAYEQYF

len: 16
j_gene: TRBJ2-1
abundance: medium-sized
d_gene: TRBD2
v_gene: TRBV5-6
CDR3nt: TGTGCCAGCAGCTTGGGGGCGGGAGGGCCGGGAGATGAGCAGTTCTTC
CDR3aa: CASSLGAGGPGDEQFF

len: 16
j_gene: TRBJ2-3
abundance: once
d_gene: .
v_gene: TRBV5-1
CDR3nt: TGCGCCAGCAGCTGGAGGGGGGGGAGCGGCGCAGATACGCAGTATTTT
CDR3aa: CASSWRGGSGADTQYF

len: 16
j_gene: TRBJ2-3
abundance: few
d_gene: TRBD2
v_gene: TRBV20-1
CDR3nt: TGCAGTGCTAGAGATTGGAGGGAGGGAAGCACAGATACGCAGTATTTT
CDR3aa: CSARDWREGSTDTQYF

len: 14
j_gene: TRBJ2-5
abundance: once
d_gene: .
v_gene: TRBV6-5
CDR3nt: TGCGCCAGCAGTACGGGACCCAGAGGGGAGACCCAGTACTTC
CDR3aa: CASSTGPRGETQYF

len: 13
j_gene: TRBJ1-1
abundance: medium-sized
d_gene: .
v_gene: TRBV6-5
CDR3nt: TGTGCCAGCAGCCCTCGGTGGGGGTTTGAAGCTTTCTTT
CDR3aa: CASSPRWGFEAFF

len: 15
j_gene: TRBJ2-3
abundance: large
d_gene: TRBD2
v_gene: TRBV19
CDR3nt: TGTGCCAGTAGTATGTCTAGCGGGAGCACAGATACGCAGTATTTT
CDR3aa: CASSMSSGSTDTQYF

len: 17
j_gene: TRBJ2-1
abundance: few
d_gene: TRBD2
v_gene: TRBV4-3
CDR3nt: TGTGCCAGCAGCCAAGATCTAGCTAGCGGACTATACAATGAGCAGTTCTTC
CDR3aa: CASSQDLASGLYNEQFF

len: 16
j_gene: TRBJ1-3
abundance: medium-sized
d_gene: .
v_gene: TRBV5-5
CDR3nt: TGTGCCAGCAGCTTGACCCCGTTAAGGGGTAGGAACACCATATATTTT
CDR3aa: CASSLTPLRGRNTIYF

len: 13
j_gene: TRBJ2-5
abundance: .
d_gene: .
v_gene: TRBV4-3
CDR3nt: TGCGCCAGCAGCCCGGCCGCCTTCGAGACCCAGTACTTC
CDR3aa: CASSPAAFETQYF

len: 15
j_gene: TRBJ2-7
abundance: .
d_gene: TRBD1
v_gene: TRBV9
CDR3nt: TGTGCCAGCAGCACACAGGGGGTCTCTTCGTACGAGCAGTACTTC
CDR3aa: CASSTQGVSSYEQYF

len: 16
j_gene: TRBJ1-3
abundance: medium-sized
d_gene: .
v_gene: TRBV7-9
CDR3nt: TGTGCCAGCAGCTTAGGAGGAACTAGCTCAGGAAACACCATATATTTT
CDR3aa: CASSLGGTSSGNTIYF

len: 13
j_gene: TRBJ1-4
abundance: medium-sized
d_gene: .
v_gene: TRBV30
CDR3nt: TGTGCCTGGAAACAGGGTGTAAAAGAAAAACTGTTTTTT
CDR3aa: CAWKQGVKEKLFF

len: 16
j_gene: TRBJ2-3
abundance: few
d_gene: TRBD1
v_gene: TRBV5-1
CDR3nt: TGCGCCAGCAGCTTGGCCCGGGACAGGGGAACAGATACGCAGTATTTT
CDR3aa: CASSLARDRGTDTQYF

len: 17
j_gene: TRBJ2-7
abundance: .
d_gene: TRBD1
v_gene: TRBV5-6
CDR3nt: TGTGCCAGCAGCCTTGTCGGGGACAGGGGGCCGTCCTACGAGCAGTACTTC
CDR3aa: CASSLVGDRGPSYEQYF